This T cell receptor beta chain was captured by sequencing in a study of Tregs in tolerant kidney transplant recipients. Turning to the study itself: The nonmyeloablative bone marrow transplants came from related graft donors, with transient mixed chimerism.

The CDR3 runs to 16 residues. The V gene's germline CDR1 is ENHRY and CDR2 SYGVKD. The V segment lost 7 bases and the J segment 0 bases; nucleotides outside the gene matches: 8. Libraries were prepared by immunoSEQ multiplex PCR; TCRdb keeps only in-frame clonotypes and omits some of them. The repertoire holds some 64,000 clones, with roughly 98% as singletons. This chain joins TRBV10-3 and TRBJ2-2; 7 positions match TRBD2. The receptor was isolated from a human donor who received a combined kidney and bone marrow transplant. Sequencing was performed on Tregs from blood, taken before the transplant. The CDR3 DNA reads TGTGCCATCACGGCGGGGGTTAACGCGAACACCGGGGAGCTGTTTTTT. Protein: CAITAGVNANTGELFF.